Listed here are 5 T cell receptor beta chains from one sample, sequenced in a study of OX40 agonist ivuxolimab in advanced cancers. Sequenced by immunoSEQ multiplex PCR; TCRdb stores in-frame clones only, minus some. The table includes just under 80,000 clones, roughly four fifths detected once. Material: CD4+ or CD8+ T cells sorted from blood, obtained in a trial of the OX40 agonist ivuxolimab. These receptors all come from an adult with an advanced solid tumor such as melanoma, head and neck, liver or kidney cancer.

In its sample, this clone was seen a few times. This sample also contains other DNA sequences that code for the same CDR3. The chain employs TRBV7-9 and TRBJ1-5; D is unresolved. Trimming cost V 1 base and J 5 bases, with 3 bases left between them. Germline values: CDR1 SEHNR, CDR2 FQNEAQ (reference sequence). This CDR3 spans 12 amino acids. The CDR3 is CASSLGDQPQHF. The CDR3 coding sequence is TGTGCCAGCAGCTTAGGGGATCAGCCCCAGCATTTT.

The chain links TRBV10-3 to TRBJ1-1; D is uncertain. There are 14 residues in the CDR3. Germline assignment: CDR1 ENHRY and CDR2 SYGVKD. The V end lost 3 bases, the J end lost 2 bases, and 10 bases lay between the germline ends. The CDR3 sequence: CAISDRVSNTEAFF. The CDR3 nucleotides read TGTGCCATCAGTGACCGGGTCTCTAACACTGAAGCTTTCTTT.

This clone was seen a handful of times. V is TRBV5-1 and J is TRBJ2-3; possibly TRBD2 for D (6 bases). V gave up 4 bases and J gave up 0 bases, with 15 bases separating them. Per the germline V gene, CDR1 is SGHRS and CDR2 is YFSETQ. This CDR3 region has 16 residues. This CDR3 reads CASSGPSVASTDTQYF. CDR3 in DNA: TGCGCCAGCAGCGGACCTAGCGTAGCTAGCACAGATACGCAGTATTTT. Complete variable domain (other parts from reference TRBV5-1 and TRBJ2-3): KAGVTQTPRYLIKTRGQQVTLSCSPISGHRSVSWYQQTPGQGLQFLFEYFSETQRNKGNFPGRFSGRQFSNSRSEMNVSTLELGDSALYLCASSGPSVASTDTQYFGPGTRLTVL.

The CDR3 loop reads CASSQQGTYNEQFF. CDR3 nucleotides: TGCGCCAGCAGCCAACAGGGTACCTACAATGAGCAGTTCTTC. This chain joins TRBV5-1 and TRBJ2-1; tentative D call: TRBD1 (6 bases). V lost 4 bases and J 2 bases, leaving 10 bases between the germline ends. The CDR3 contains 14 residues. In germline, CDR1 is SGHRS, CDR2 YFSETQ.

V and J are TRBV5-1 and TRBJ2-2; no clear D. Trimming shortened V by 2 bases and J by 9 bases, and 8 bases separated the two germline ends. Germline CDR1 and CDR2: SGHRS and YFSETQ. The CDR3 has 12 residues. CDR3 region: CASSLNVRELFF. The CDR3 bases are TGCGCCAGCAGCTTAAACGTCAGGGAGCTGTTTTTT.